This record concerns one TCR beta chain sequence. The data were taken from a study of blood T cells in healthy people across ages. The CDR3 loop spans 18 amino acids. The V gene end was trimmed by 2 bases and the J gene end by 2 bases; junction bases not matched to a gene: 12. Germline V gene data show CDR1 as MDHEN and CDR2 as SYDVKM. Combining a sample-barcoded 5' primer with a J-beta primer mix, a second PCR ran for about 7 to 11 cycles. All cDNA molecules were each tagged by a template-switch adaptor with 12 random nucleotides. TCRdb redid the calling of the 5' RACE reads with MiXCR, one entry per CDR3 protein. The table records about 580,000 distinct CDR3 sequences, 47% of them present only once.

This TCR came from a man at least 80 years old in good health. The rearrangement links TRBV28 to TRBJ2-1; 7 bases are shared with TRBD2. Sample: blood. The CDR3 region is CASSLRRSTGGTYNEQFF. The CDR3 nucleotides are TGTGCCAGCAGTTTACGTCGTAGCACGGGAGGAACCTACAATGAGCAGTTCTTC.